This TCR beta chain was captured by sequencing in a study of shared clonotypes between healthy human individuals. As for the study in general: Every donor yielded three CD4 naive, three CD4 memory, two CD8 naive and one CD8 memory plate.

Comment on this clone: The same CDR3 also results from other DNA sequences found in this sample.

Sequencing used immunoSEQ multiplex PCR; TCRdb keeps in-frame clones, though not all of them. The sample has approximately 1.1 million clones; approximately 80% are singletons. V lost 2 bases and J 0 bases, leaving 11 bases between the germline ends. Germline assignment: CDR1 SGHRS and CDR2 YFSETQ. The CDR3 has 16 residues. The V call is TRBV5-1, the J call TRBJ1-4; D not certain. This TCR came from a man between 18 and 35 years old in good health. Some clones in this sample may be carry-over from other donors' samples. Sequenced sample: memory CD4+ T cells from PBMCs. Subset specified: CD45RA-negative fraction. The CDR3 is CASSLGGHATNEKLFF. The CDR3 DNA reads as TGCGCCAGCAGCTTAGGCGGGCATGCAACTAATGAAAAACTGTTTTTT.